This T cell receptor beta chain was profiled in a study of T cell changes during pregnancy in multiple sclerosis. This CDR3 region has 15 residues. V lost 0 bases and J lost 3; bases outside the gene matches: 0. Germline loops: CDR1 SEHNR, CDR2 FQNEAQ (reference sequence). Clones were sequenced by immunoSEQ multiplex PCR, and TCRdb holds only the in-frame ones, with some missing. The sample comprises tens of thousands of clones, around 92% of which are singletons, and roughly 0.49% rests with the top ten. The V gene is TRBV7-9, the J gene TRBJ2-7; TRBD2 aligns across 12 bases. This specimen consisted of CD4+ T cells from peripheral blood mononuclear cells, obtained in the third trimester of pregnancy. This clonotype originated in a female donor with multiple sclerosis, enrolled in a pregnancy study. CDR3 nucleotide sequence: TGTGCCAGCAGCTTAGCGGGACTAGCGGGCTACGAGCAGTACTTC. This codes for CASSLAGLAGYEQYF.